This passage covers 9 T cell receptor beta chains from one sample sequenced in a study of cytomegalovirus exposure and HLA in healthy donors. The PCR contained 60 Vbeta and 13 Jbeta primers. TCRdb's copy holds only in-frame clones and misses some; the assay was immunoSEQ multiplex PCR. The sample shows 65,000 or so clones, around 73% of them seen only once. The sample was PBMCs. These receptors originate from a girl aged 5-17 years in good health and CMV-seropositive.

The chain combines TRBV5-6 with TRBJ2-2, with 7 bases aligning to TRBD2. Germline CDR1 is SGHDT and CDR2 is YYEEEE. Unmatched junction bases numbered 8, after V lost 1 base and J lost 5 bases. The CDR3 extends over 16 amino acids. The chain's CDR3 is CASSLYTNGGTGELFF. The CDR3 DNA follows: TGTGCCAGCAGCTTGTATACAAACGGGGGGACCGGGGAGCTGTTTTTT. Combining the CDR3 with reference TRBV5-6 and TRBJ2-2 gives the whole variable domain DAGVTQSPTHLIKTRGQQVTLRCSPKSGHDTVSWYQQALGQGPQFIFQYYEEEERQRGNFPDRFSGHQFPNYSSELNVNALLLGDSALYLCASSLYTNGGTGELFFGEGSRLTVL.

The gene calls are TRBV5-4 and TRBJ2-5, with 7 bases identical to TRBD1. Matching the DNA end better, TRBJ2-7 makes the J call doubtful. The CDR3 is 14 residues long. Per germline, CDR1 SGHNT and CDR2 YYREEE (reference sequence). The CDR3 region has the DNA TGTGCCAGCAGTCGCCGGGACAGTCCCTACGAGCAGTACTTC. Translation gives CASSRRDSPYEQYF.

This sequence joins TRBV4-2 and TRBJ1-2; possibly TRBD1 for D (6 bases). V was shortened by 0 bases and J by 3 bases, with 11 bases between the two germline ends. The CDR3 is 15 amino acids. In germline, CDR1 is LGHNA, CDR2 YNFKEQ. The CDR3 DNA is TGTGCCAGCAGCCAAGAGGGGGGGGCGTACTATGGCTACACCTTC. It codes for CASSQEGGAYYGYTF.

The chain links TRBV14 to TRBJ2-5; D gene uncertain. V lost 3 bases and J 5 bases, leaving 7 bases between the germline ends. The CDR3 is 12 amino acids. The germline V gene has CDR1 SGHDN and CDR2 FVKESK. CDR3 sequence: CASSHLRETQYF. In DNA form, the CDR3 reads TGTGCCAGCAGCCACCTCCGGGAGACCCAGTACTTC.

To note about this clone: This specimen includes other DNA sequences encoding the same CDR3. The CDR3 here is CASSAARWTGGARLFF. CDR3 coding DNA: TGTGCCAGCAGTGCCGCCCGGTGGACAGGGGGCGCACGACTGTTTTTT. The chain links TRBV25-1 to TRBJ1-4, with 11 bases matching TRBD1. Losses at the gene ends were 4 bases for V and 13 bases for J; bases not matched to a gene: 14. Germline values: CDR1 MGHDK, CDR2 SYGVNS. CDR3 length: 16 amino acids.

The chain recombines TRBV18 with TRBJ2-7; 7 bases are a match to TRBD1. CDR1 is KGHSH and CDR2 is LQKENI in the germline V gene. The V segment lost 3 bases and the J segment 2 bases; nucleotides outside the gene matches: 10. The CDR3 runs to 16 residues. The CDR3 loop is CASSPRSGQWAYEQYF. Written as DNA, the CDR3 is TGTGCCAGCTCACCCCGCTCGGGACAGTGGGCCTACGAGCAGTACTTC.

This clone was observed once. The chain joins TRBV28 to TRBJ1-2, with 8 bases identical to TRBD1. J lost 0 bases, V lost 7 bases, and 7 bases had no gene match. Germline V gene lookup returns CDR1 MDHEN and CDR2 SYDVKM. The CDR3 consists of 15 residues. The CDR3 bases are TGTGCCAGCATCGGGACAGGTTCCCCTAACTATGGCTACACCTTC. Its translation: CASIGTGSPNYGYTF.

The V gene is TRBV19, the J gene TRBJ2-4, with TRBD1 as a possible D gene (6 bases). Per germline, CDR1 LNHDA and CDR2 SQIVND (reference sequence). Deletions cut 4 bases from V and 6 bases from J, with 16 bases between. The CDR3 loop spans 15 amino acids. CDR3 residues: CASSTIDRQVNIQYF. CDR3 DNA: TGTGCCAGTAGTACGATAGACAGGCAGGTAAACATTCAGTACTTC. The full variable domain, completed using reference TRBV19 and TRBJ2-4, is DGGITQSPKYLFRKEGQNVTLSCEQNLNHDAMYWYRQDPGQGLRLIYYSQIVNDFQKGDIAEGYSVSREKKESFPLTVTSAQKNPTAFYLCASSTIDRQVNIQYFGAGTRLSVL.

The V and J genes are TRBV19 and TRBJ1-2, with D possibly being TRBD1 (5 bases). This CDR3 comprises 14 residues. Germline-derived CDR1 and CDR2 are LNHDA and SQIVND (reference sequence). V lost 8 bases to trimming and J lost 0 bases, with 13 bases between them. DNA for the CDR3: TGTGCCAGTGGTTCCGGGGGACCTAACTATGGCTACACCTTC. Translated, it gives CASGSGGPNYGYTF.